This TCR beta chain originates from a study of T-cell reconstitution after alpha-beta-depleted transplantation in children. This clonotype was counted many times. This sample's TCRbeta library carried unique molecular identifier barcodes. TCRdb used MiXCR to reprocess the PCR reads, holding one entry per CDR3 protein. There are hundreds of thousands of distinct CDR3 sequences in the sample; under 25% occur only once, and 12% to 15% lies in the top ten. The ends were cut back, 1 base at V and 2 bases at J, with 6 bases in the middle. The germline V gene encodes CDR1 DFQATT and CDR2 SNEGSKA (reference sequence). The CDR3 is 13 residues long.

This receptor was obtained from a boy under three years old who had a stem cell transplant for acute myeloid leukemia, so the T cells may come from the graft donor. The sequencing used PBMCs, mostly from graft donor cells, collected 360 days after TCRalphabeta/CD19-depleted stem cell transplant. This rearrangement joins TRBV20-1 to TRBJ1-5; D is unclear. The CDR3 loop reads CSARVGGNQPQHF. The CDR3, as DNA: TGCAGTGCTAGAGTCGGGGGCAATCAGCCCCAGCATTTT.